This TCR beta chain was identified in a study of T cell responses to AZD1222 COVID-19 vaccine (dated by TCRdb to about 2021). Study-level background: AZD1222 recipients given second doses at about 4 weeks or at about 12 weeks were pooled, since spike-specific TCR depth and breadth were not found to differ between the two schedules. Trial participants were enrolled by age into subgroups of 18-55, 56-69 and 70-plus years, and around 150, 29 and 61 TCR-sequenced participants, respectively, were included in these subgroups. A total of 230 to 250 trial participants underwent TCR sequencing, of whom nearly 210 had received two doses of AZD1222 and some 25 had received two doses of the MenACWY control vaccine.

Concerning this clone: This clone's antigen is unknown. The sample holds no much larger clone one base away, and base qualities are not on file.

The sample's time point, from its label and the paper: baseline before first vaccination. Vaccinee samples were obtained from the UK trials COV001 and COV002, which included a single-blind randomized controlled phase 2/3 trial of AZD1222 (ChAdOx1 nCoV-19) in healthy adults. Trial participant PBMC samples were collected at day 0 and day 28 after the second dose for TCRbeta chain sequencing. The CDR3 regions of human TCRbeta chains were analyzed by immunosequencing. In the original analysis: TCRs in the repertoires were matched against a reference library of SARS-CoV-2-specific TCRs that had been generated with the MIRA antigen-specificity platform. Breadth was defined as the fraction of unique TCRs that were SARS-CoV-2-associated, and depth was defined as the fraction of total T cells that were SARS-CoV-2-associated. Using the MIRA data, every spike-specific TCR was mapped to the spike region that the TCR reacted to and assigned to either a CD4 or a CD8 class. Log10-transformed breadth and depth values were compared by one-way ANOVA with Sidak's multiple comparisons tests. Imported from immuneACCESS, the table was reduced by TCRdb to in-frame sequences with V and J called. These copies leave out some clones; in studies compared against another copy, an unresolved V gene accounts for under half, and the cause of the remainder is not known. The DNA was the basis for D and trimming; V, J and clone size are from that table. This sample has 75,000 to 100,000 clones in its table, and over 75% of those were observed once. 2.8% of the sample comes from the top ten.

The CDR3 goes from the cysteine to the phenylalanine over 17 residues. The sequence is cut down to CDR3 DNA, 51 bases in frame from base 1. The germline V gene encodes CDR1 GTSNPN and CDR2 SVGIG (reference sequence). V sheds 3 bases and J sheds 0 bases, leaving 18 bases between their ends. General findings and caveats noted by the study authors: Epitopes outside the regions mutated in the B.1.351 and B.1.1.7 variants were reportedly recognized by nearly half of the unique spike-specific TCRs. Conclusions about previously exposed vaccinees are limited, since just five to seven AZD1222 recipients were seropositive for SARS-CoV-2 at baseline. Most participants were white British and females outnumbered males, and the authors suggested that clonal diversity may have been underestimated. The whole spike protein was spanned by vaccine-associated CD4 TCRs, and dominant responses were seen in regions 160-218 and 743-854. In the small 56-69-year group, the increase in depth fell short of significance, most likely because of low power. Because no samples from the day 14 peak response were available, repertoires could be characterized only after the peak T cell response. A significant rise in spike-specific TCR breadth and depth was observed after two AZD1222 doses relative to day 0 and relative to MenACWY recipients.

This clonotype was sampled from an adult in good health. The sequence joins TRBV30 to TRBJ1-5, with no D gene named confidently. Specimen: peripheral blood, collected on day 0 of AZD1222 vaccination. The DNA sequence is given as TGTGCCTGGAGCAAAGGGCAGCCCCCTTATAGCAATCAGCCCCAGCATTTT. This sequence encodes CAWSKGQPPYSNQPQHF.